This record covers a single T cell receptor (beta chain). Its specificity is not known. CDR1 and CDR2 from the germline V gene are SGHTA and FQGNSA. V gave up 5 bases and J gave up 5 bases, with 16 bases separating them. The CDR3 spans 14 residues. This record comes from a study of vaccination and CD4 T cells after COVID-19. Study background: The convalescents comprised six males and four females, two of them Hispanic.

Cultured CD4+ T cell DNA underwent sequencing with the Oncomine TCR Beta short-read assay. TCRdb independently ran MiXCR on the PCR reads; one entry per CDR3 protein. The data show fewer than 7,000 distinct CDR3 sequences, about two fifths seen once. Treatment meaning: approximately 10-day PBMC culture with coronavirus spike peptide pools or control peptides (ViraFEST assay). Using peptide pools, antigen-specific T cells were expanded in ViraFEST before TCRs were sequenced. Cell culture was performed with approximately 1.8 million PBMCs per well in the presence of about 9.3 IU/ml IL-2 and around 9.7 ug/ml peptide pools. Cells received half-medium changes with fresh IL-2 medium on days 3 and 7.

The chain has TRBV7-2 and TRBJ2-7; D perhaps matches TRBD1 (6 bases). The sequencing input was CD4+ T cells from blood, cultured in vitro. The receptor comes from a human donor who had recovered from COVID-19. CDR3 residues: CASSLRDPGDEQYF. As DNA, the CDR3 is TGTGCCAGCAGCCTCCGGGACCCAGGGGACGAGCAGTACTTC.